This TCR beta chain was retrieved from a study of CD8+ T cells in alopecia areata. The study's findings and limits: Persistence during tofacitinib was seen for many expanded lesional clones in scalp and blood. In patients, TCRs were shared less clearly than in mice, and HLA may possibly be involved.

RNA, once extracted, was reverse transcribed into cDNA for use as the sequencing template. Data came from immunoSEQ multiplex PCR; TCRdb stores just in-frame clones and leaves some out. The sample shows approximately 110,000 clones, 50% to 65% of them seen only once. The treatment here: oral pan-JAK inhibitor, 5-10 mg twice daily. It was from PBMCs that CD4+ and CD8+ T cells were sorted. This clone appeared a few times. Its antigen is not identified. CDR1 and CDR2 (germline): MNHEY, SMNVEV (reference sequence). The CDR3 is 11 amino acids. The V and J ends lost 8 bases and 5 bases respectively, with 10 bases between them.

This receptor was taken from a human donor with alopecia areata. The chain is built from TRBV27 and TRBJ2-7; a possible D gene is TRBD1 (5 bases). Sequenced here: CD4+ T cells sorted from blood, sampled at week 24, from a patient treated with tofacitinib. CDR3 coding DNA: TGTGCCAGCCGGACATTCCACGAGCAGTACTTC. The encoded protein is CASRTFHEQYF.